The 13 T cell receptor beta chains presented below share a single source sample, sequenced in a study of blood T cell repertoires in COVID-19. Using immunoSEQ multiplex PCR, the repertoire was profiled, and TCRdb retains in-frame clones only, with some absent. The repertoire holds roughly 340,000 clones, with 89% as singletons. The source material was peripheral blood. The source is a woman younger than 45 with COVID-19, enrolled during active disease.

The chain uses TRBV18 and TRBJ2-3, with a possible D match to TRBD1 (6 bases). Trimming took 2 bases from V and 1 from J, leaving 16 bases between them. Germline V lookup: CDR1 KGHSH, CDR2 LQKENI. The CDR3 consists of 17 residues. CDR3 in amino acids: CASSPSGRGARTDTQYF. Here the CDR3 DNA reads TGTGCCAGCTCACCATCGGGCAGGGGCGCACGCACAGATACGCAGTATTTT.

This chain connects TRBV27 to TRBJ2-1; 7 bases fit TRBD2. V dropped 2 bases and J dropped 10; count of bases not matched to a gene: 11. This CDR3 comprises 15 residues. Germline CDR1 reads MNHEY; CDR2 reads SMNVEV (reference sequence). CDR3 in amino acids: CASSLQGGAGTEQFF. CDR3 bases: TGTGCCAGCAGTTTACAAGGCGGAGCGGGGACCGAGCAGTTCTTC.

The chain recombines TRBV10-2 with TRBJ1-2; 12 bases fit TRBD1. Trimming cost V 6 bases and J 7 bases; bases outside gene matches: 12. The CDR3 is made up of 16 amino acids. In germline, CDR1 is WSHSY, CDR2 SAAADI. This chain's CDR3 is CASRKAGTGGLAGYTF. The CDR3 DNA sequence: TGCGCCAGCAGAAAAGCCGGGACAGGGGGCTTAGCTGGCTACACCTTC.

CDR3 loop: CASSQDLSGRGASYEQYF. In DNA, the CDR3 is TGCGCCAGCAGCCAAGATTTATCCGGCAGGGGCGCCTCCTACGAGCAGTACTTC. The V and J genes are TRBV4-3 and TRBJ2-7; D possibly corresponds to TRBD1 (6 bases). Germline V gene lookup returns CDR1 LGHNA and CDR2 YSLEER. Trimming shortened V by 0 bases and J by 0 bases, and 18 bases separated the two germline ends. CDR3 size: 18 residues.

The genes are TRBV7-2 and TRBJ2-1; 7 bases align to TRBD1. Germline V lookup: CDR1 SGHTA, CDR2 FQGNSA. Trimming cost V 1 base and J 6 bases; bases outside gene matches: 3. The CDR3 is 14 amino acids. CDR3 amino acids: CASSLDAGGNEQFF. The DNA for the CDR3 is TGTGCCAGCAGCTTAGACGCAGGGGGCAATGAGCAGTTCTTC.

V is TRBV4-1 and J is TRBJ1-2; no clear D. V lost 4 bases and J 6 bases, leaving 15 bases between the germline ends. The CDR3 covers 14 residues. CDR1 and CDR2 (germline): MGHRA, YSYEKL. CDR3 coding DNA: TGCGCCAGCAGCCCTCCCGTCGGGGTTGATGGCTACACCTTC. This gives the protein CASSPPVGVDGYTF.

This clone was detected once. The rearrangement uses TRBV4-3 and TRBJ1-1; D is perhaps TRBD1 (6 bases). In germline, CDR1 is LGHNA, CDR2 YSLEER. V lost 0 bases and J 10 bases, leaving 18 bases between the germline ends. CDR3 length: 15 residues. The CDR3 nucleotides read TGCGCCAGCAGCCAAGAATATCGTCAGGGGAGGGGAGCTTTCTTT. Protein sequence: CASSQEYRQGRGAFF.

The chain uses TRBV12-3 or TRBV12-4 and TRBJ2-5; TRBD1 agrees at 7 bases. The CDR3 covers 13 residues. Trimming removed 6 bases from V and 4 bases from J; junction bases left unmatched: 5. The CDR3 loop reads CASSRDSRETQYF. DNA for the CDR3: TGTGCCAGCAGCCGGGACAGTCGAGAGACCCAGTACTTC.

The CDR3 DNA reads as TGTGCCAGCAGTGAAGGAGAATCCGGGGAGCTGTTTTTT. It specifies CASSEGESGELFF. The genes are TRBV25-1 and TRBJ2-2; D gene unclear. Germline lookup yields CDR1 MGHDK and CDR2 SYGVNS. Trimming cost V 2 bases and J 6 bases, with 7 bases left between them. This CDR3 has 13 residues.

The V and J genes are TRBV3-1 (or the pseudogene TRBV3-2) and TRBJ2-2; 13 positions agree with TRBD2. Trimming took 3 bases from V and 5 from J; bases not matched to a gene: 9. Germline-derived CDR1 and CDR2 are LGHDT and YNNKEL (reference sequence). The CDR3 is 18 amino acids. CDR3 region: CASSHLRTSGSETGELFF. The CDR3 nucleotides are TGTGCCAGCAGCCATTTAAGGACTAGCGGGAGCGAAACCGGGGAGCTGTTTTTT.

This rearrangement joins TRBV28 to TRBJ2-4, with D possibly matching TRBD1 (5 bases). Germline V gives CDR1 MDHEN, CDR2 SYDVKM. Trimming removed 4 bases at V and 0 bases at J, with 19 bases between. This CDR3 has 18 residues. The chain's CDR3 is CASSSSLDRILAKNIQYF. DNA of the CDR3: TGTGCCAGCAGTTCCTCCTTAGACAGAATACTAGCCAAAAACATTCAGTACTTC.

The J gene is TRBJ1-4, the V gene TRBV7-2, with no clear D. The germline gives CDR1 SGHTA, CDR2 FQGNSA. The CDR3 sequence is 17 residues long. V lost 0 bases and J 9 bases, leaving 20 bases between the germline ends. The CDR3 protein is CASSLARGPEGRKKLFF. The CDR3 region has the DNA TGTGCCAGCAGCTTAGCCCGCGGGCCAGAGGGCAGGAAAAAACTGTTTTTT.

V usage is TRBV6-6 and J usage is TRBJ2-2; 12 bases fit TRBD2. V lost 6 bases, J lost 4 bases, and 3 bases stayed unmatched. The V gene's germline CDR1 is MNHNY and CDR2 SVGAGI (reference sequence). The CDR3 length is 15 residues. CDR3 in amino acids: CASSPGLAGTGELFF. DNA for the CDR3: TGTGCCAGCAGCCCGGGACTAGCGGGCACCGGGGAGCTGTTTTTT.